This T cell receptor beta chain was obtained from a study of OX40 agonist ivuxolimab in advanced cancers. In germline, CDR1 is WNHNN, CDR2 SYGVQD (reference sequence). Trimming left V 0 bases short and J 5 bases short, with 1 base between. The CDR3 totals 11 residues. Exclusion of a patient followed from autoimmune disease history or systemic immunosuppression. Here immunoSEQ multiplex PCR was the method, and the copy in TCRdb shows in-frame clones only, minus some. Of 15,000 to 20,000 clones in the sample, over 60% were seen once. The V call is TRBV10-1, the J call TRBJ2-5; no reliable D call. The material sequenced was CD4+ or CD8+ T cells sorted from blood, taken in a trial of the OX40 agonist ivuxolimab. This clonotype originated in an adult with an advanced solid tumor such as melanoma, head and neck, liver or kidney cancer. The CDR3 coding sequence is TGCGCCAGCAGTGAGTCGGAGACCCAGTACTTC. Its protein is CASSESETQYF.